The rows below give T cell receptor beta chains drawn from one sample of a study of CDR3 diversity in severe acne. TCRdb passed the PCR reads through MiXCR, listing each CDR3 protein once. The table records 100,000 or so distinct CDR3 sequences, around 53% of them present only once. The material sequenced was blood. The receptors were sampled from a male donor with acne. The CDR3 runs from the conserved cysteine through the conserved F or W.

TRBJ1-2 | TRBV30 | 13 | CAWSPSSNYGYTF
TRBJ1-3 | TRBV7-2 | 15 | CASSEGGDYGYTIYF
TRBJ2-7 | TRBV5-1 | 15 | CASSPERDSAYEQYF
TRBJ2-5 | TRBV20-1 | 14 | CSAGQGGFVNEQYF
TRBJ1-1 | TRBV20-1 | 15 | CSATGGARVLTEAFF
TRBJ2-5 | TRBV20-1 | 20 | CSAPGTGSEKLFFGNGTQYF
TRBJ2-3 | TRBV9 | 13 | CASGEQNTDTQYF
TRBJ2-1 | TRBV7-2 | 14 | CASSKTSGSGEQFF
TRBJ2-7 | TRBV14 | 17 | CASSQERSGGRAYEQYF
TRBJ2-3 | TRBV7-3 | 14 | CASSFNSVADTQYF
TRBJ1-4 | TRBV24-1 | 17 | CATSDPGSAGGNEKLFF
TRBJ1-1 | TRBV10-3 | 11 | CATAVGIEAFF
TRBJ2-3 | TRBV19 | 16 | CASSATSGSGTDTQYF
TRBJ2-5 | TRBV6-5 | 14 | CASSYRGRRETQYF